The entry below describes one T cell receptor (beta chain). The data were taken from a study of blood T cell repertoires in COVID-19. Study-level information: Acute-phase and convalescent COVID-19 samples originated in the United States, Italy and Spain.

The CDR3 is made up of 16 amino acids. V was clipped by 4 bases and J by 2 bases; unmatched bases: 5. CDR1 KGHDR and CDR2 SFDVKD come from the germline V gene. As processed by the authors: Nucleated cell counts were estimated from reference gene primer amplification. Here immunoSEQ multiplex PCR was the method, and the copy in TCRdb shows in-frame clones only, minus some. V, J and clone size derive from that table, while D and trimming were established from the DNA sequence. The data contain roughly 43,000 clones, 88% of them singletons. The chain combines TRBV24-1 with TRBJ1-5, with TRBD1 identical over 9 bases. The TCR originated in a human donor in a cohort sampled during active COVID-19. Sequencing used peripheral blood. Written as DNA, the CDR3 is TGTGCCACCAGTGACCCGACAGGGGGGGGCAATCAGCCCCAGCATTTT. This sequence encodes CATSDPTGGGNQPQHF.